The rows below give T cell receptor beta chains drawn from one sample of a study of T cell repertoires in cytomegalovirus infection. TCRdb reprocessed the reads via MiXCR and lists one record per CDR3 protein. The top ten hold about a tenth of the sample, which has 100,000 to 150,000 distinct CDR3 sequences, almost 9% seen once. Sequenced: PBMCs. All receptors come from a human donor in good health (CMV status not recorded). Some clones in this sample may be carry-over from other donors' samples. CDR3s include the opening cysteine and the closing phenylalanine or tryptophan. The order of the fields is J gene, CDR3 length, V gene, clone size, D gene, CDR3 protein. D genes are given only for firm matches. Size is omitted from some rows. Given values are once, few, many or a class for expanded clones.

TRBJ1-1 17 TRBV14 - - CASSQLPFGVSNTEAFF
TRBJ1-5 14 TRBV3-1 - - CASSQDLGGQPRHF
TRBJ1-1 13 TRBV20-1 - TRBD1 CSARNQGGTEAFF
TRBJ1-1 12 TRBV7-9 many - CASRTGKTEAFF
TRBJ2-3 15 TRBV12-3/TRBV12-4 many - CASSLRGGEADTQYF
TRBJ2-7 13 TRBV2 many - CASNSLYSYEQYF
TRBJ2-1 14 TRBV19 - - CASSILGIRNEQFF
TRBJ2-1 12 TRBV5-1 few - CASNRGSREQFF
TRBJ1-2 15 TRBV29-1 few TRBD1 CSVAPGQGGWYGYTF
TRBJ2-1 15 TRBV10-3 many TRBD2 CAAGRGAGGGNEQFF
TRBJ2-5 14 TRBV9 few - CASSVGLIQETQYF